This T cell receptor (beta chain) originates from a study of blood T cell repertoires in COVID-19. Participants spanned ages about 18 to 100 years and resided in 20 to 30 US areas. Self-reported history from a screening survey and questionnaire set each donor's cohort. The CDR3 has 14 amino acids. Germline CDR1 is LNHNV and CDR2 is YYDKDF (reference sequence). Deletions cut 3 bases from V and 5 bases from J, with 8 bases between. In the original workflow: Amplification with reference gene primers provided the estimates of nucleated cell counts. This table comes from immunoSEQ multiplex PCR, and its TCRdb copy is limited to in-frame clones, with some not included. V and J calls and clone size come straight from that table; D and trimming were deduced from the DNA. The data hold some 200,000 clones, with 70% to 85% observed a single time.

The origin of this receptor is a woman aged 40-49 years with acute COVID-19. The J gene is TRBJ1-6, the V gene TRBV15; D is possibly TRBD1 (5 bases). The specimen sequenced was PBMCs or T cells enriched from blood (not recorded which). The chain's CDR3 is CATSSTGDNSPLHF. Here the CDR3 DNA reads TGTGCCACCAGCAGTACGGGGGATAATTCACCCCTCCACTTT.